Listed below are T cell receptor beta chains from one sample, sequenced in a study of identical twins. TCRdb re-called the 5' RACE reads with MiXCR, one entry per CDR3 protein. The sample carries hundreds of thousands of distinct CDR3 sequences, 15% to 20% recorded once. These data were likewise used in another study, on T cells expressing NK-cell markers.

The sequenced material came from PBMCs. Receptor source: a woman aged 18-30 years in good health. The CDR3 runs from the conserved cysteine through the conserved F or W. The order of the fields is D gene, J gene, clone size, CDR3 length, V gene, CDR3 DNA, CDR3 protein. D genes are given only for firm matches. Clone size is given for some rows only: seen once, a few or many times, or a class if the clone is expanded.

>NA|TRBJ1-2|few|13|TRBV20-1
TGCAGTGCTAGAGACAGAGCTAACTATGGCTACACCTTC
CSARDRANYGYTF
>TRBD1|TRBJ2-5|few|16|TRBV20-1
TGCAGTGCTAGCCGGGGACAGGGAAGTCCCCAAGAGACCCAGTACTTC
CSASRGQGSPQETQYF
>TRBD2|TRBJ2-5|NA|16|TRBV24-1
TGTGCCACCAGTGATTTTTCGGCTAGCGGGATTGAGACCCAGTACTTC
CATSDFSASGIETQYF
>NA|TRBJ2-3|few|12|TRBV20-1
TGCAGTGCTAGTATAGGGGACGATACGCAGTATTTT
CSASIGDDTQYF
>TRBD2|TRBJ2-1|NA|15|TRBV6-5
TGTGCCAGCAGTTACGAGCGGGGGGGCAACAATGAGCAGTTCTTC
CASSYERGGNNEQFF
>NA|TRBJ1-2|NA|13|TRBV19
TGTGCCAGTAGGTGGGCGGGCGCGGATGGCTACACCTTC
CASRWAGADGYTF
>NA|TRBJ2-7|few|14|TRBV21-1
TGTGCCAGCAGCAGAGGCAGTAGGACCTACGAGCAGTACTTC
CASSRGSRTYEQYF
>TRBD1|TRBJ2-4|NA|13|TRBV20-1
TGCAGTGCTAGAGACCACAGGGGAGACATTCAGTACTTC
CSARDHRGDIQYF
>NA|TRBJ2-3|NA|14|TRBV7-3
TGTGCCAGCAGCCCGGACCGAAGCACAGATACGCAGTATTTT
CASSPDRSTDTQYF
>TRBD2|TRBJ2-5|NA|17|TRBV19
TGTGCCAGTAGTCCTCCCCTGGGACTAGCATCTCAAGAGACCCAGTACTTC
CASSPPLGLASQETQYF
>NA|TRBJ2-7|few|14|TRBV7-9
TGTGCCAGCAGCTTAGCCCCAGGGCTGGACGAGCAGTACTTC
CASSLAPGLDEQYF
>NA|TRBJ2-7|few|16|TRBV6-4
TGTGCCAGCAGTGAGAGGGGCGGAAGAACCTCCTACGAGCAGTACTTC
CASSERGGRTSYEQYF
>NA|TRBJ1-6|NA|14|TRBV10-3
TGTGCCATCACCCACGGCCACGACAATTCACCCCTCCACTTT
CAITHGHDNSPLHF
>NA|TRBJ2-2|NA|13|TRBV15
TGTGCCACCAGCAGAGTTAATACCGGGGAGCTGTTTTTT
CATSRVNTGELFF
>NA|TRBJ2-5|once|14|TRBV20-1
TGCAGTGCTAGAGCTGGGACTGTACAAGAGACCCAGTACTTC
CSARAGTVQETQYF
>TRBD1|TRBJ1-1|NA|15|TRBV13
TGTGCCAGCAGCTCGGACAGGGGGCTCAGTACTGAAGCTTTCTTT
CASSSDRGLSTEAFF
>NA|TRBJ2-1|NA|16|TRBV5-5
TGTGCCAGCGCCAACCGCATGGTAGTGGGGTACAATGAGCAGTTCTTC
CASANRMVVGYNEQFF
>NA|TRBJ2-3|NA|13|TRBV5-1
TGCGCCAGCAGCTTGATGTCCACAGATACGCAGTATTTT
CASSLMSTDTQYF
>TRBD2|TRBJ2-4|NA|16|TRBV9
TGTGCCAGCAGCCCCCGGGAGGCGGGGGCCAAAAACATTCAGTACTTC
CASSPREAGAKNIQYF
>NA|TRBJ2-1|few|14|TRBV6-5
TGTGCCAGCAGTTACTCGGTGGTAACGGATGAGCAGTTCTTC
CASSYSVVTDEQFF
>NA|TRBJ2-1|NA|14|TRBV24-1
TGTGCCACCAGTGTCGGGCGGGGTTGGGATGAGCAGTTCTTC
CATSVGRGWDEQFF
>TRBD1|TRBJ2-2|once|18|TRBV11-2
TGTGCCAGCAGCTTACGGGCCCAGACAGGGAAGAACACCGGGGAGCTGTTTTTT
CASSLRAQTGKNTGELFF